Listed below are T cell receptor beta chains from one sample, sequenced in a study of T cells after yellow fever vaccination. TCRdb reprocessed the 5' RACE reads via MiXCR and lists one record per CDR3 protein. The sample lists some 54,000 distinct CDR3 sequences; around 7% were seen once. Sequences were derived from CD8+ T cells not binding an NS4B(214-222) dextramer, sorted from PBMCs, sampled around 45 days after the first yellow fever vaccination. The receptors were gathered from a man younger than 30 who received the YFV17D yellow fever vaccine. The CDR3 runs from the conserved cysteine through the conserved F or W. A D gene is named only where the DNA matches it firmly. A clone size is listed for some rows: how often the clone was seen (once, few, many), or a class if it is expanded.

clone_size: .; d_call: .; j_call: TRBJ1-5; v_call: TRBV6-5; cdr3_nt: TGTGCCAGCTCCAGGACAGATTATCAGCCCCAGCATTTT; cdr3_aa: CASSRTDYQPQHF
clone_size: many; d_call: .; j_call: TRBJ1-1; v_call: TRBV6-6; cdr3_nt: TGTGCCAGCAGCACCAGGGTGAACACTGAAGCTTTCTTT; cdr3_aa: CASSTRVNTEAFF
clone_size: .; d_call: .; j_call: TRBJ2-2; v_call: TRBV11-2; cdr3_nt: TGTGCCAGTTCAGGGGGGGTCACCGGGGAGCTGTTTTTT; cdr3_aa: CASSGGVTGELFF
clone_size: many; d_call: .; j_call: TRBJ1-2; v_call: TRBV12-3/TRBV12-4; cdr3_nt: TGTGCCAGCAGTTCGAGCTATGGCTACACCTTC; cdr3_aa: CASSSSYGYTF
clone_size: few; d_call: .; j_call: TRBJ2-3; v_call: TRBV20-1; cdr3_nt: TGCAGTGCTCGTCGGGTGGAGACAGATACGCAGTATTTT; cdr3_aa: CSARRVETDTQYF
clone_size: few; d_call: .; j_call: TRBJ1-1; v_call: TRBV7-9; cdr3_nt: TGTGCCAGCAGCGTGGCAGGGGCGCCCACTGAAGCTTTCTTT; cdr3_aa: CASSVAGAPTEAFF
clone_size: many; d_call: .; j_call: TRBJ2-2; v_call: TRBV30; cdr3_nt: TGTGCCTGGAGTGTATCGCCGGACCCCGGGGAGCTGTTTTTT; cdr3_aa: CAWSVSPDPGELFF
clone_size: many; d_call: TRBD2; j_call: TRBJ2-3; v_call: TRBV6-5; cdr3_nt: TGTGCCAGCAGTTACGCTTATCGCGGGGGGGCAGATACGCAGTATTTT; cdr3_aa: CASSYAYRGGADTQYF
clone_size: many; d_call: TRBD1; j_call: TRBJ2-1; v_call: TRBV5-5; cdr3_nt: TGTGCCAGCAGCTCCCCGACAGGGGAAGTCTACAATGAGCAGTTCTTC; cdr3_aa: CASSSPTGEVYNEQFF
clone_size: many; d_call: .; j_call: TRBJ1-2; v_call: TRBV6-5; cdr3_nt: TGTGCCAGCAGTTACTCGACTGGGACATCGGGTGGCTACACCTTC; cdr3_aa: CASSYSTGTSGGYTF
clone_size: many; d_call: .; j_call: TRBJ2-3; v_call: TRBV7-9; cdr3_nt: TGTGCCAGCAGCTGGCTGGGGGGTGCGGCAGATACGCAGTATTTT; cdr3_aa: CASSWLGGAADTQYF
clone_size: few; d_call: .; j_call: TRBJ2-1; v_call: TRBV7-9; cdr3_nt: TGTGCCAGCAGCTTAGGGGTGAAGGGAGAACTCTACAATGAGCAGTTCTTC; cdr3_aa: CASSLGVKGELYNEQFF
clone_size: few; d_call: .; j_call: TRBJ2-1; v_call: TRBV5-1; cdr3_nt: TGCGCCAGCAGCCTATTCAATGAGCAGTTCTTC; cdr3_aa: CASSLFNEQFF
clone_size: many; d_call: .; j_call: TRBJ2-5; v_call: TRBV4-1; cdr3_nt: TGCGCCAGCAGCCAGCGACGGGGTCAAGAGACCCAGTACTTC; cdr3_aa: CASSQRRGQETQYF
clone_size: few; d_call: TRBD2; j_call: TRBJ2-3; v_call: TRBV4-3; cdr3_nt: TGCGCCAGCAGCCTTGGTGGGGCGAGGACTAGCGGGGGCCAAGATACGCAGTATTTT; cdr3_aa: CASSLGGARTSGGQDTQYF
clone_size: few; d_call: .; j_call: TRBJ2-3; v_call: TRBV4-2; cdr3_nt: TGTGCCAGCAGCCCCCGGCCGGGGTTCGATACGCAGTATTTT; cdr3_aa: CASSPRPGFDTQYF
clone_size: few; d_call: TRBD2; j_call: TRBJ2-1; v_call: TRBV27; cdr3_nt: TGTGCCAGCAGTGTCGGGACTAGCGGAAATCAAATGTCCAATGAGCAGTTCTTC; cdr3_aa: CASSVGTSGNQMSNEQFF
clone_size: many; d_call: .; j_call: TRBJ2-7; v_call: TRBV7-2; cdr3_nt: TGTGCCAGCAGCAACACAGGCCGCGAGCAGTACTTC; cdr3_aa: CASSNTGREQYF
clone_size: .; d_call: .; j_call: TRBJ1-6; v_call: TRBV7-9; cdr3_nt: TGTGCCAGCAGCTCCCACAGGACGGGGTCACCCCTCCACTTT; cdr3_aa: CASSSHRTGSPLHF
clone_size: .; d_call: TRBD2; j_call: TRBJ2-2; v_call: TRBV7-9; cdr3_nt: TGTGCCAGCAGACCCTCGACCGGGAGGGGGACCGGGGAGCTGTTTTTT; cdr3_aa: CASRPSTGRGTGELFF
clone_size: .; d_call: .; j_call: TRBJ1-2; v_call: TRBV6-1; cdr3_nt: TGTGCCAGCTGGGACACCACACCCGCTTATGGCTACACCTTC; cdr3_aa: CASWDTTPAYGYTF
clone_size: many; d_call: .; j_call: TRBJ2-1; v_call: TRBV2; cdr3_nt: TGTGCCATAAGGGGAGACGTAGACAATGAGCAGTTCTTC; cdr3_aa: CAIRGDVDNEQFF
clone_size: .; d_call: .; j_call: TRBJ2-7; v_call: TRBV9; cdr3_nt: TGTGCCAGCAGCACGGCAATGGGGACTCCAACCTACGAGCAGTACTTC; cdr3_aa: CASSTAMGTPTYEQYF
clone_size: .; d_call: TRBD1; j_call: TRBJ2-7; v_call: TRBV7-6; cdr3_nt: TGTGCCAGCAGCATGGGGACAGACAGCTCCTACGAGCAGTACTTC; cdr3_aa: CASSMGTDSSYEQYF
clone_size: few; d_call: .; j_call: TRBJ2-1; v_call: TRBV6-4; cdr3_nt: TGTGCCAGCAGCGCGGGACTTTTCAATGAGCAGTTCTTC; cdr3_aa: CASSAGLFNEQFF
clone_size: few; d_call: TRBD2; j_call: TRBJ2-5; v_call: TRBV6-1; cdr3_nt: TGTGCCAGCACCCAAAGCGGGGGGGCCGGAGAGACCCAGTACTTC; cdr3_aa: CASTQSGGAGETQYF